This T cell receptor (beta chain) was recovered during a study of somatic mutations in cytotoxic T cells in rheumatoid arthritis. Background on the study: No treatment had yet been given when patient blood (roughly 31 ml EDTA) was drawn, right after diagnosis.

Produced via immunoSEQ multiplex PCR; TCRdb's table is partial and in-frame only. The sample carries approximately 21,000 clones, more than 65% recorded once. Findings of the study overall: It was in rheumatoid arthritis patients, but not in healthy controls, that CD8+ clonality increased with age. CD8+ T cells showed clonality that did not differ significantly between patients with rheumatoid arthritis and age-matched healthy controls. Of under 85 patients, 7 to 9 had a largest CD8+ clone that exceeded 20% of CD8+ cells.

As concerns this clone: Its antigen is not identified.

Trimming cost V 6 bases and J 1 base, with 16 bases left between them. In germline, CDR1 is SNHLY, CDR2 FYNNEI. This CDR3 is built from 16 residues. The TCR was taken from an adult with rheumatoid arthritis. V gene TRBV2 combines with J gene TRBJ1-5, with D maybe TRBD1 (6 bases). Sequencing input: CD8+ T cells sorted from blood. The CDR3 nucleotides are TGTGCCAGCAGACCGGGACACGTGGGGAGCAATCAGCCCCAGCATTTT. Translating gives CASRPGHVGSNQPQHF. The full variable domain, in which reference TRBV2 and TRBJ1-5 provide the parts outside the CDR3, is EPEVTQTPSHQVTQMGQEVILRCVPISNHLYFYWYRQILGQKVEFLVSFYNNEISEKSEIFDDQFSVERPDGSNFTLKIRSTKLEDSAMYFCASRPGHVGSNQPQHFGDGTRLSIL.